The rows below give T cell receptor beta chains drawn from one sample of a study of CD8 T cells in Susac syndrome. TCRdb recomputed calls from the immunoSEQ multiplex PCR reads with MiXCR, one row per CDR3 protein. The sample holds about 80,000 distinct CDR3 sequences; roughly 93% are singletons and the top ten take 0.25% to 0.3%. Sequencing was carried out using CD8+ T cells from PBMCs. These receptor sequences come from a human donor in good health. CDR3s include the opening cysteine and the closing phenylalanine or tryptophan. A D gene is named only where the DNA matches it firmly. Clone size is not always given. Where it is, it says once, few, many or a class for expanded clones.

CASLRATNTEAFF,TGTGCCAGTTTACGGGCTACGAACACTGAAGCTTTCTTT,NA,TRBV19,TRBJ1-1,NA
CATSSRSLAVSTDTQYF,TGTGCCACCAGCAGTCGCTCCCTAGCGGTTAGCACAGATACGCAGTATTTT,TRBD2,TRBV15,TRBJ2-3,NA
CASSQGASGSYEQYF,TGCGCCAGCAGCCAGGGGGCCAGTGGCTCCTACGAGCAGTACTTC,NA,TRBV4-1,TRBJ2-7,NA
CATSDLRQSTDTQYF,TGTGCCACCAGTGATTTGAGGCAGAGCACAGATACGCAGTATTTT,NA,TRBV24-1,TRBJ2-3,NA
CASHSHAGGPPDTQYF,TGTGCCAGCCATTCACACGCTGGAGGGCCTCCAGATACGCAGTATTTT,NA,TRBV19,TRBJ2-3,NA
CASSFGGSGNEQFF,TGTGCCAGCAGTTTTGGGGGATCCGGGAATGAGCAGTTCTTC,NA,TRBV28,TRBJ2-1,NA
CSANLVGGRGNEQFF,TGCAGTGCCAACCTCGTTGGCGGGAGGGGTAATGAGCAGTTCTTC,TRBD2,TRBV20-1,TRBJ2-1,NA
CASTKGGTRPNEQFF,TGTGCCAGCACCAAGGGGGGGACCCGACCCAATGAGCAGTTCTTC,NA,TRBV7-8,TRBJ2-1,NA
CSARGLAREQFF,TGCAGTGCTAGAGGACTAGCGCGGGAGCAGTTCTTC,TRBD2,TRBV20-1,TRBJ2-1,NA
CASSPTTRANTEAFF,TGTGCCAGCAGCCCCACGACCAGGGCGAACACTGAAGCTTTCTTT,NA,TRBV28,TRBJ1-1,once
CASSIPTGYEQFF,TGTGCCAGTAGTATCCCTACAGGGTATGAGCAGTTCTTC,NA,TRBV19,TRBJ2-1,NA
CASSQVPGNYGYTF,TGCGCCAGCAGCCAAGTCCCGGGGAACTATGGCTACACCTTC,NA,TRBV4-1,TRBJ1-2,NA
CATSGPGQSYNEQFF,TGTGCCACCAGCGGGCCGGGCCAGAGCTACAATGAGCAGTTCTTC,NA,TRBV15,TRBJ2-1,NA
CASKKDSSSYNEQFF,TGTGCCAGCAAAAAGGACAGCAGCTCCTACAATGAGCAGTTCTTC,NA,TRBV12-3/TRBV12-4,TRBJ2-1,NA
CASSSRVPDYGYTF,TGTGCCAGCAGCTCCAGGGTACCAGACTATGGCTACACCTTC,NA,TRBV9,TRBJ1-2,NA
CASSEQGDYQPQHF,TGCGCCAGCAGCGAACAGGGGGACTATCAGCCCCAGCATTTT,TRBD1,TRBV4-1,TRBJ1-5,NA
CASSPNQETQYF,TGTGCCAGCAGTCCAAACCAAGAGACCCAGTACTTC,NA,TRBV6-5,TRBJ2-5,NA
CASSPRVPSVNEQFF,TGTGCCAGCAGCCCTAGGGTGCCTAGCGTCAATGAGCAGTTCTTC,NA,TRBV7-9,TRBJ2-1,NA
CASSVGHVNTGELFF,TGTGCCAGCAGCGTAGGACACGTGAACACCGGGGAGCTGTTTTTT,NA,TRBV9,TRBJ2-2,NA
CASSLSGRQATMNTEAFF,TGTGCCAGCAGCCTTTCAGGAAGACAGGCCACGATGAACACTGAAGCTTTCTTT,NA,TRBV27,TRBJ1-1,NA
CASIPRGDTGELFF,TGCGCCAGCATCCCTAGGGGGGACACCGGGGAGCTGTTTTTT,NA,TRBV10-2,TRBJ2-2,NA
CASSFRDRGREGYTF,TGTGCCAGCAGTTTCCGGGACAGGGGGCGCGAAGGCTACACCTTC,TRBD1,TRBV6-5,TRBJ1-2,NA
CATSRTRDSINEKLFF,TGTGCCACCAGCAGAACCCGGGACAGCATAAATGAAAAACTGTTTTTT,TRBD1,TRBV15,TRBJ1-4,NA
CASSFWWRGTDTQYF,TGTGCCAGCAGTTTTTGGTGGCGCGGCACAGATACGCAGTATTTT,NA,TRBV27,TRBJ2-3,NA
CASSSERVTDTQYF,TGTGCCAGCAGCTCGGAGCGGGTCACAGATACGCAGTATTTT,NA,TRBV13,TRBJ2-3,NA
CASRPRGGIDTEAFF,TGTGCCAGCAGGCCTCGGGGTGGGATTGACACTGAAGCTTTCTTT,NA,TRBV27,TRBJ1-1,NA
CASSPSARGPGSYNEQFF,TGTGCCAGCAGCCCTTCCGCACGAGGGCCAGGCTCCTACAATGAGCAGTTCTTC,NA,TRBV7-9,TRBJ2-1,few
CATSDLWGAQWYF,TGTGCCACCAGTGATTTGTGGGGGGCCCAATGGTACTTC,NA,TRBV24-1,TRBJ2-5,NA
CATSEHTGTGMADTQYF,TGTGCCACCAGTGAGCACACAGGGACAGGGATGGCAGATACGCAGTATTTT,TRBD1,TRBV24-1,TRBJ2-3,NA
CAILQLSLHF,TGTGCCATCCTACAGCTTTCCCTCCACTTT,NA,TRBV24-1,TRBJ1-6,NA
CASSPPRGSLDNEQFF,TGTGCCAGCAGTCCTCCGAGGGGATCTTTGGACAATGAGCAGTTCTTC,NA,TRBV28,TRBJ2-1,NA
CASSSFLDAYNEQFF,TGTGCCAGCAGTTCCTTCTTAGACGCCTACAATGAGCAGTTCTTC,NA,TRBV12-3/TRBV12-4,TRBJ2-1,NA
CASSVADFNEQFF,TGTGCCAGCAGCGTAGCGGACTTCAATGAGCAGTTCTTC,NA,TRBV9,TRBJ2-1,NA
CASSLVFYEQYF,TGTGCCAGCAGCCTTGTGTTCTACGAGCAGTACTTC,NA,TRBV28,TRBJ2-7,NA
CASTPGARVYEQYF,TGTGCCAGCACCCCGGGGGCCAGAGTCTACGAGCAGTACTTC,NA,TRBV12-3/TRBV12-4,TRBJ2-7,NA
CASSQDRPSGRGDTQYF,TGCGCCAGCAGCCAAGATAGGCCTAGCGGGAGAGGAGATACGCAGTATTTT,TRBD2,TRBV4-1,TRBJ2-3,NA
CASNGHPPVVETQYF,TGTGCCAGCAATGGACATCCTCCTGTAGTGGAGACCCAGTACTTC,NA,TRBV2,TRBJ2-5,NA
CASSRVAEQYF,TGTGCCAGCAGCCGGGTAGCCGAGCAGTACTTC,NA,TRBV11-2,TRBJ2-7,NA
CASSPEAVKQFF,TGTGCCAGCAGCCCCGAGGCGGTTAAGCAGTTCTTC,NA,TRBV11-1,TRBJ2-1,NA